This T cell receptor beta chain stems from a study of response to subunit inactivated influenza vaccine. Whole-study results and caveats: Each seasonal flu vaccination may recruit only limited new T cells, authors suggested.

Via MiXCR, TCRdb re-called the RT-PCR reads, giving one row per CDR3 protein. In the table there are under 200,000 distinct CDR3 sequences, 11% of which are singletons. Concerning this clonotype: The antigen remains undetermined. At one boundary the junction diverges from the germline segment, which might be a read error.

Sample: non-naive T cells sorted from PBMCs, taken about 40 days after vaccination. This TCR came from a man aged 45-60 years who received an inactivated influenza vaccine.

CDR3 nucleotide sequence: TGCGCCAGGAGCTTGGTCACAGGGAGGGCAGAGACCCAGTACTTC. Translated: CARSLVTGRAETQYF. The chain couples TRBV5-1 to TRBJ2-5; D might be TRBD2 (7 bases). The CDR3 is made up of 15 amino acids. Germline CDR1 SGHRS, CDR2 YFSETQ. Variable domain in full (rest from reference TRBV5-1 and TRBJ2-5): KAGVTQTPRYLIKTRGQQVTLSCSPISGHRSVSWYQQTPGQGLQFLFEYFSETQRNKGNFPGRFSGRQFSNSRSEMNVSTLELGDSALYLCARSLVTGRAETQYFGPGTRLLVL.